What follows describes a single T cell receptor beta chain. Its antigen is not identified. The sample is drawn from a study of cytomegalovirus exposure and HLA in healthy donors. Study-wide background: The Caucasian-associated ancestry cluster held about 80% of under 450 genotyped donors.

General observations from the study: Looking again later, the authors saw that most CMV-associated TCR beta chains seemed HLA-restricted. In vitro testing confirmed a few CMV-associated chains as specific for CMV antigens. Within an earlier analysis, most TCR beta V segments proved productive either about 87% or about 30% of the time.

13 Jbeta primers and 60 Vbeta primers were used for the PCR. Assay used: immunoSEQ multiplex PCR; TCRdb lists only in-frame clones, some missing. The sample includes approximately 150,000 clones, 80% to 90% of them seen just once. The sequenced sample consisted of PBMCs. The clonotype originates from a woman in her 30s in good health and CMV-seropositive.

The CDR3 nucleotides are TGTGCCAGCAGCTTGGCGGTGAACTATGGCTACACCTTC. Its protein is CASSLAVNYGYTF. The gene calls are TRBV5-5 and TRBJ1-2, with unresolved D. The CDR3 length is 13 residues. V gave up 0 bases and J gave up 2 bases, with 5 bases separating them. Per germline, CDR1 SGHKS and CDR2 YYEKEE (reference sequence).